The next 13 T cell receptor beta chains were all read from a single sample in a study of blood T cell repertoires in COVID-19. Only in-frame clones appear in the TCRdb table, and some are missing; sequencing was by immunoSEQ multiplex PCR. The sample records 60,000 to 65,000 clones, about 74% being singletons. Sequenced: peripheral blood. The origin of the receptors is a woman of 80 years or more with acute or convalescent COVID-19.

The J gene is TRBJ2-1, the V gene TRBV29-1; a weak D match, TRBD2 (7 bases). Per germline, CDR1 SQVTM and CDR2 ANQGSEA. The V end lost 7 bases, the J end lost 5 bases, and 12 bases lay between the germline ends. The CDR3 sequence is 12 residues long. The CDR3 reads CSAGGGDNEQFF. The CDR3 bases are TGCAGCGCCGGAGGGGGGGACAATGAGCAGTTCTTC.

The genes are TRBV28 and TRBJ2-2; D may be TRBD2 (7 bases). CDR3 length: 15 residues. Germline V lookup: CDR1 MDHEN, CDR2 SYDVKM. Deletions cut 10 bases from V and 7 bases from J, with 22 bases between. The CDR3 coding sequence is TGTGCCACCCACCGGTTGGGGGGGCGTATCGGGGAGCTGTTTTTT. Its translation is CATHRLGGRIGELFF.

The table lists this clone with a count of one. The sample carries other DNA sequences with the same CDR3. This chain uses TRBV27 with TRBJ2-2; D may be TRBD1 (6 bases). The V gene lost 3 bases and the J gene lost 1 base, with 9 bases spanning the gap. Per the germline V gene, CDR1 is MNHEY and CDR2 is SMNVEV (reference sequence). The CDR3 covers 15 residues. DNA of the CDR3: TGTGCCAGCAGTTTCCAGACAGGGAACACCGGGGAGCTGTTTTTT. Its protein product is CASSFQTGNTGELFF.

The V call is TRBV29-1, the J call TRBJ1-1; D is perhaps TRBD1 (6 bases). The ends were cut back, 6 bases at V and 1 base at J, with 15 bases in the middle. Germline lookup yields CDR1 SQVTM and CDR2 ANQGSEA. CDR3 length: 14 residues. The CDR3 sequence: CSVVRGGANTEAFF. In DNA form, the CDR3 reads TGCAGCGTCGTCCGAGGGGGTGCGAACACTGAAGCTTTCTTT.

The chain couples TRBV9 to TRBJ1-4; 8 bases align to TRBD1. The CDR3 sequence is 15 residues long. From germline, CDR1 is SGDLS and CDR2 YYNGEE. Losses at the gene ends were 0 bases for V and 8 bases for J; bases not matched to a gene: 6. CDR3 region: CASSVGQGQGEKLFF. CDR3 in DNA: TGTGCCAGCAGCGTAGGACAGGGGCAGGGAGAAAAACTGTTTTTT.

The V gene is TRBV13, the J gene TRBJ2-5, with 10 positions matching TRBD2. J gave up 4 bases and V 2 bases, and 4 bases lay outside the gene matches. The CDR3 spans 15 residues. The germline V gene has CDR1 PRHDT and CDR2 FYEKMQ (reference sequence). CDR3 protein: CASSLLAGEGETQYF. CDR3 bases: TGTGCCAGCAGCTTACTAGCGGGAGAGGGAGAGACCCAGTACTTC.

V usage is TRBV10-1 and J usage is TRBJ2-5; D is undetermined. Germline lookup yields CDR1 WNHNN and CDR2 SYGVQD (reference sequence). The CDR3 totals 12 residues. The V end was cut by 8 bases, the J end by 2 bases, with 9 bases between. The CDR3 DNA follows: TGCGCCAGCTTGCGGCGGCAAGAGACCCAGTACTTC. It specifies CASLRRQETQYF.

This clone was counted once. V gene TRBV30 combines with J gene TRBJ2-1; the match to TRBD2 covers 9 bases. This CDR3 contains 15 residues. Germline CDR1 and CDR2: GTSNPN and SVGIG (reference sequence). J was trimmed by 4 bases and V by 2 bases; bases with no gene match: 6. The chain's CDR3 is CAWSHLAGPYNEQFF. In nucleotides, the CDR3 is TGTGCCTGGAGTCATCTAGCGGGGCCTTACAATGAGCAGTTCTTC.

The chain carries TRBV18 and TRBJ2-5, with 10 bases identical to TRBD1. V was clipped by 3 bases and J by 5 bases; unmatched bases: 9. Germline CDR1 reads KGHSH; CDR2 reads LQKENI. This CDR3 is built from 16 residues. CDR3 bases: TGTGCCAGCTCACCGTCGACAGGGGGCATGCAGGAGACCCAGTACTTC. It translates to CASSPSTGGMQETQYF.

This clone was counted many times. The chain has TRBV20-1 and TRBJ2-7, with D perhaps matching TRBD2 (5 bases). This CDR3 contains 11 residues. Looked up from germline, CDR1 is DFQATT and CDR2 is SNEGSKA (reference sequence). Trimming left V 6 bases short and J 4 bases short, with 10 bases between. CDR3 bases: TGCAGTGCCCGGGATTTTTACGAGCAGTACTTC. This sequence encodes CSARDFYEQYF.

The chain recombines TRBV5-3 with TRBJ1-3; 8 nucleotides agree with TRBD1. TRBV5-3 counts as an open reading frame of uncertain function. The CDR3 has 16 amino acids. With 10 bases clipped from V and 8 bases from J, the junction kept 20 bases outside the gene matches. The CDR3 DNA reads as TGTGCCCTAAATGGGAGGACAGGGATCAAAGGGTACACCATATATTTT. As protein: CALNGRTGIKGYTIYF.

There are a few counts of this clone. The chain has TRBV30 and TRBJ2-7; TRBD1 agrees at 9 bases. Germline trimming cut 8 bases from V and 9 bases from J; bases unmatched to any gene: 14. CDR1 is GTSNPN and CDR2 is SVGIG in the germline V gene (reference sequence). The CDR3 has 13 amino acids. The CDR3 bases are TGTGCCACCTCCCGGGACAGGGTAAGAAGGCAGTACTTC. Amino acids: CATSRDRVRRQYF. Together with reference TRBV30 and TRBJ2-7, the CDR3 gives the full variable domain: SQTIHQWPATLVQPVGSPLSLECTVEGTSNPNLYWYRQAAGRGLQLLFYSVGIGQISSEVPQNLSASRPQDRQFILSSKKLLLSDSGFYLCATSRDRVRRQYFGPGTRLTVT.

The genes are TRBV11-2 and TRBJ2-1, with D perhaps matching TRBD2 (5 bases). CDR1 is SGHAT, CDR2 FQNNGV, per germline. Deletions cut 2 bases from V and 4 bases from J, with 9 bases between. The CDR3 extends over 14 amino acids. CDR3 in amino acids: CASSLSGPYNEQFF. CDR3 nucleotide sequence: TGTGCCAGCAGCTTAAGCGGACCATACAATGAGCAGTTCTTC.